A single sample gave rise to the 19 T cell receptor beta chains below, sequenced in a study of human T cells and chemical hapten exposure. TCRdb called the RACE reads again in MiXCR, with one record for every CDR3 protein. The repertoire includes about 260,000 distinct CDR3 sequences, 8.6% of them detected once, and approximately 2.2% sits in the top ten. Time point given: pre-sensitization, week 0. As to treatment: therapeutic diphenylcyclopropenone sensitization with weekly scalp DPC. The starting material was whole blood, obtained in connection with sensitization to the hapten diphenylcyclopropenone (DPC). These receptors were obtained from a woman aged 35 to 49 with alopecia areata. Some clones in this sample may be carry-over from other donors' samples.

The rearrangement uses TRBV4-1 and TRBJ2-3; maybe TRBD1 (5 bases). The germline V gene has CDR1 MGHRA and CDR2 YSYEKL. V dropped 0 bases and J dropped 3 bases, with 7 bases sitting between them. The CDR3 is made up of 14 amino acids. CDR3 in amino acids: CASSQEGETDTQYF. The DNA of the CDR3 is TGCGCCAGCAGCCAAGAAGGGGAAACAGATACGCAGTATTTT.

This clonotype was seen at least ten times. V usage is TRBV28 and J usage is TRBJ2-7; the match to TRBD1 covers 9 bases. CDR3 size: 14 residues. The germline V gene encodes CDR1 MDHEN and CDR2 SYDVKM. V was clipped by 5 bases and J by 3 bases; unmatched bases: 5. The CDR3 here is CASSRPGQGYEQYF. In DNA, the CDR3 is TGTGCCAGCAGTCGCCCGGGACAGGGCTACGAGCAGTACTTC.

V gene TRBV4-2 combines with J gene TRBJ2-1, with 9 bases fitting TRBD2. CDR3 length: 16 residues. The junction had 11 bases not matched to a gene; V was cut back by 3 bases and J by 8 bases. From germline, CDR1 is LGHNA and CDR2 YNFKEQ. Here the CDR3 DNA reads TGTGCCAGCAGCCACGCCGGGACTAGCAGTACATATGAGCAGTTCTTC. It translates to CASSHAGTSSTYEQFF.

This clonotype showed up just a few times. This sequence joins TRBV9 and TRBJ1-6, with unresolved D. CDR1 and CDR2 from the germline V gene are SGDLS and YYNGEE. The CDR3 is 16 residues long. V was cut by 0 bases and J by 5 bases, with 12 bases left in between. This CDR3 is CASSVGQDPNNSPLHF. CDR3 coding DNA: TGTGCCAGCAGCGTAGGGCAGGACCCAAATAATTCACCCCTCCACTTT. The full variable domain, its missing parts supplied by reference TRBV9 and TRBJ1-6, is DSGVTQTPKHLITATGQRVTLRCSPRSGDLSVYWYQQSLDQGLQFLIQYYNGEERAKGNILERFSAQQFPDLHSELNLSSLELGDSALYFCASSVGQDPNNSPLHFGNGTRLTVT.

This clonotype has a handful of counts. The rearrangement links TRBV12-5 to TRBJ1-5, with 7 nucleotides matching TRBD1. This CDR3 is built from 12 residues. Germline V CDR1 and CDR2: LGHNT, FRNRAP. Germline trimming cut 6 bases from V and 6 bases from J; bases unmatched to any gene: 2. In DNA form, the CDR3 reads TGTGCTAGTGGGACAGGGACTCAGCCCCAGCATTTT. Its protein is CASGTGTQPQHF.

This clonotype has only a few counts. The chain couples TRBV6-6 to TRBJ1-2; D is possibly TRBD1 (5 bases). Trimming shortened V by 7 bases and J by 5 bases, and 14 bases separated the two germline ends. This CDR3 has 13 amino acids. In germline, CDR1 is MNHNY, CDR2 SVGAGI (reference sequence). DNA of the CDR3: TGTGCCAGCACCAACGGGGCAGGATATGGCTACACCTTC. Encoded protein: CASTNGAGYGYTF.

This clonotype was seen a few times. The chain combines TRBV7-2 with TRBJ1-1, with D uncertain. The CDR3 is 12 amino acids. Germline CDR1 and CDR2: SGHTA and FQGNSA. Trimming stripped 2 bases from V and 6 bases from J, with 7 bases between. In DNA, the CDR3 is TGTGCCAGCAGCTTACATGGGGCTGAAGCTTTCTTT. Amino acid sequence: CASSLHGAEAFF.

This clonotype has a handful of counts. The rearrangement links TRBV7-6 to TRBJ1-4, with D hard to call. Germline CDR1 SGHVS, CDR2 FNYEAQ. This CDR3 has 11 residues. V was clipped by 1 base and J by 8 bases, with 2 bases between them. The CDR3 nucleotides are TGTGCCAGCAGCTTAGTGGAAAAACTGTTTTTT. It translates to CASSLVEKLFF.

V and J are TRBV3-1 and TRBJ2-5; D ambiguous. V shed 0 bases and J shed 1 base, with 9 bases lying between them. The CDR3 loop spans 15 amino acids. Germline assignment: CDR1 LGHDT and CDR2 YNNKEL (reference sequence). The CDR3 nucleotides are TGTGCCAGCAGCCAAGATTGGTACAGCCAAGAGACCCAGTACTTC. This translates into CASSQDWYSQETQYF.

This clonotype was detected a few times. The chain joins TRBV29-1 to TRBJ2-5; a weak D match, TRBD1 (6 bases). CDR1 SQVTM and CDR2 ANQGSEA come from the germline V gene. The CDR3 loop spans 15 amino acids. Deletions cut 6 bases from V and 5 bases from J, with 22 bases between. As DNA, the CDR3 is TGCAGCGTGGGAAACTGGGGCAGGGGTTTGGAGACCCAGTACTTC. It codes for CSVGNWGRGLETQYF.

The rearrangement joins TRBV6-6 to TRBJ2-7; 13 positions match TRBD2. Per germline, CDR1 MNHNY and CDR2 SVGAGI (reference sequence). After removal of 7 bases from V and 3 bases from J, the junction contained 6 bases not matched to a gene. The CDR3 is made up of 15 amino acids. In nucleotides, the CDR3 is TGTGCCAGCAACCTCGGACTAGCGGGAGTCTACGAGCAGTACTTC. Encoded protein: CASNLGLAGVYEQYF.

The V gene is TRBV18, the J gene TRBJ2-1, with D hard to call. The germline CDR1 and CDR2 sequences are KGHSH and LQKENI. V lost 0 bases to trimming and J lost 8 bases, with 14 bases between them. The CDR3 sequence is 15 residues long. The CDR3 reads CASSPPGGISYEQFF. CDR3 coding DNA: TGTGCCAGCTCACCACCGGGCGGTATAAGCTATGAGCAGTTCTTC. Full variable domain (outside the CDR3, taken from reference TRBV18 and TRBJ2-1): NAGVMQNPRHLVRRRGQEARLRCSPMKGHSHVYWYRQLPEEGLKFMVYLQKENIIDESGMPKERFSAEFPKEGPSILRIQQVVRGDSAAYFCASSPPGGISYEQFFGPGTRLTVL.

This clonotype was counted between two and nine times. J is TRBJ1-5 and V is TRBV20-1, with a possible D match to TRBD1 (6 bases). The CDR3 is 15 residues long. The germline CDR1 and CDR2 sequences are DFQATT and SNEGSKA (reference sequence). CDR3 loop: CSVKTTDRRRQPQHF. The CDR3 DNA reads as TGCAGCGTCAAAACCACAGACAGGCGTCGTCAGCCCCAGCATTTT.

This chain links TRBV6-2 or TRBV6-3 with TRBJ2-7; D is perhaps TRBD2 (6 bases). The CDR3 covers 13 residues. Trimming shortened V by 8 bases and J by 4 bases, and 15 bases separated the two germline ends. The germline gives CDR1 MNHEY, CDR2 SVGEGT. The CDR3 here is CASGGGTGYEQYF. In nucleotides, the CDR3 is TGTGCCAGCGGTGGGGGGACCGGTTACGAGCAGTACTTC.

V and J are TRBV12-3 or TRBV12-4 and TRBJ1-1, with D maybe TRBD1 (5 bases). Trimming shortened V by 3 bases and J by 4 bases, and 15 bases separated the two germline ends. CDR3 length: 15 amino acids. CDR3 DNA: TGTGCCAGCAGTTTGGGACGGCCTTTCTCCACTGAAGCTTTCTTT. It encodes CASSLGRPFSTEAFF.

CDR3 amino acids: CAIGSAVEQYF. The CDR3, as DNA: TGTGCCATCGGTTCGGCCGTCGAGCAGTACTTC. V is TRBV10-3 and J is TRBJ2-7; D remains unclear. Per germline, CDR1 ENHRY and CDR2 SYGVKD. The ends were cut back, 8 bases at V and 6 bases at J, with 11 bases in the middle. CDR3 length: 11 residues.

This clonotype has just a few counts. The genes are TRBV5-1 and TRBJ2-5, with TRBD2 matching 7 bases. J was trimmed by 3 bases and V by 0 bases; bases with no gene match: 5. Germline V gene sequence: CDR1 SGHRS, CDR2 YFSETQ. The CDR3 loop spans 15 amino acids. In DNA form, the CDR3 reads TGCGCCAGCAGCTTGGCGAATCTAGCGGAAGAGACCCAGTACTTC. Translating it yields CASSLANLAEETQYF.

The chain links TRBV6-2 or TRBV6-3 to TRBJ2-3; D ambiguous. The V gene's germline CDR1 is MNHEY and CDR2 SVGEGT. Trimming cost V 2 bases and J 15 bases, with 12 bases left between them. The CDR3 spans 11 residues. The chain's CDR3 is CASSYGMVSYF. CDR3 coding DNA: TGTGCCAGCAGTTACGGAATGGTGAGCTATTTT.

The chain carries TRBV28 and TRBJ2-3; possibly TRBD1 for D (6 bases). This CDR3 contains 17 residues. From germline, CDR1 is MDHEN and CDR2 SYDVKM. The V and J ends lost 8 bases and 2 bases respectively, with 23 bases between them. The DNA of the CDR3 is TGTGCCAGCGCGCCCGTAGGACAGCTAAGCTCCACAGATACGCAGTATTTT. It specifies CASAPVGQLSSTDTQYF.